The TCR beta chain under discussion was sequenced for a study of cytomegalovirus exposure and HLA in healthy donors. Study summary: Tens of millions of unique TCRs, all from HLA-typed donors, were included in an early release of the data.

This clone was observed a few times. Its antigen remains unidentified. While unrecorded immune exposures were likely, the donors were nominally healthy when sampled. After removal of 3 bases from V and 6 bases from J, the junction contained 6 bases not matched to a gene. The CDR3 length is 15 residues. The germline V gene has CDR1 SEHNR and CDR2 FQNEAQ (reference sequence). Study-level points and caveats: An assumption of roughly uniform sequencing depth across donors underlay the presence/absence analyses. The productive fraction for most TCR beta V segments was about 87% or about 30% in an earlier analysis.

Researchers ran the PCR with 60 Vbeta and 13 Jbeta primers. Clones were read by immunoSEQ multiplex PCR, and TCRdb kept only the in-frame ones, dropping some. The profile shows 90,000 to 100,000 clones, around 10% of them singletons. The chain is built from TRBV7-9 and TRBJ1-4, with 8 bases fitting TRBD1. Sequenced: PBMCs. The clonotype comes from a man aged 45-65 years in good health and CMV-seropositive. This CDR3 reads CASSFGDRTHEKLFF. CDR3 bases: TGTGCCAGCAGCTTCGGGGACAGGACCCATGAAAAACTGTTTTTT.